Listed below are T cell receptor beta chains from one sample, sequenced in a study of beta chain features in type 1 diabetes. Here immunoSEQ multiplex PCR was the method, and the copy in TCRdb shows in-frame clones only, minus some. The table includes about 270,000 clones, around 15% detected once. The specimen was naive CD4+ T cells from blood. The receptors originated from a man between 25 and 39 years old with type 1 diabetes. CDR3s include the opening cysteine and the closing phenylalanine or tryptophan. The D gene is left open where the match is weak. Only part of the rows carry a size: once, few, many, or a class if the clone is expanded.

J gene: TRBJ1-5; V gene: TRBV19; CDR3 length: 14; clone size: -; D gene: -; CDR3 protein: CASTLEGLPSPQHF; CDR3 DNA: TGTGCCAGTACCCTGGAGGGACTCCCGTCGCCCCAGCATTTT
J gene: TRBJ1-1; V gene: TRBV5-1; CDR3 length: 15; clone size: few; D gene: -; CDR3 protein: CASSLGGARNTEAFF; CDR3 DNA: TGCGCCAGCAGCTTAGGAGGGGCCAGGAACACTGAAGCTTTCTTT
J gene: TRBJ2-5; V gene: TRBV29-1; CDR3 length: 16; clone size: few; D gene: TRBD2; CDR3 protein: CSVAGLAGRPQETQYF; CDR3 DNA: TGCAGCGTAGCGGGACTAGCGGGAAGACCCCAAGAGACCCAGTACTTC
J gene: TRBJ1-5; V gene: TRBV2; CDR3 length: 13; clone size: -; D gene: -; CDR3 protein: CASRQGFRQPQHF; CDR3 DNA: TGTGCCAGCAGGCAGGGGTTTCGGCAGCCCCAGCATTTT
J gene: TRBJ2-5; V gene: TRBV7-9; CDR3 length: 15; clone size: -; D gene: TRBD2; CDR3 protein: CASSLNAGGPETQYF; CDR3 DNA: TGTGCCAGCAGCTTGAACGCGGGAGGGCCGGAGACCCAGTACTTC
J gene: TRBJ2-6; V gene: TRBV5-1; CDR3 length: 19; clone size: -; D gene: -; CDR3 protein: CASSLFGGTAHSGANVLTF; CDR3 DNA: TGCGCCAGCAGCTTGTTCGGCGGGACAGCTCACTCTGGGGCCAACGTCCTGACTTTC
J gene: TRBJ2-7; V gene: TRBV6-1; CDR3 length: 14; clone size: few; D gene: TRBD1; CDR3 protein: CASSEQGESYEQYF; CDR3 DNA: TGTGCCAGCAGCGAACAGGGGGAATCCTACGAGCAGTACTTC
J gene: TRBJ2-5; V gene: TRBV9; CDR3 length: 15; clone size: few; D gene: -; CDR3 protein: CASSVAPGRGETQYF; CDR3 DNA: TGTGCCAGCAGCGTAGCTCCCGGGCGAGGGGAGACCCAGTACTTC
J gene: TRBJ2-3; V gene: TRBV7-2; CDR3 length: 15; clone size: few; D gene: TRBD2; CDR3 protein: CASSSGLAMADTQYF; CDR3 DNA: TGTGCCAGCAGCTCGGGACTAGCGATGGCAGATACGCAGTATTTT
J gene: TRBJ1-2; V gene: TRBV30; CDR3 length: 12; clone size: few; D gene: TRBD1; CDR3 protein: CAWTIGTVGYTF; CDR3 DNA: TGTGCCTGGACCATCGGGACAGTAGGCTACACCTTC
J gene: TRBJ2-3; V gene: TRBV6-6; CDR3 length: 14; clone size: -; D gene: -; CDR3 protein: CASSYGGRTDTQYF; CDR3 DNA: TGTGCCAGCAGTTACGGGGGCAGGACAGATACGCAGTATTTT
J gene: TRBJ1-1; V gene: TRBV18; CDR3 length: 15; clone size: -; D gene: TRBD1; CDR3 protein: CASSTGGVMNTEAFF; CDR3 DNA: TGTGCCAGCTCAACAGGGGGGGTGATGAACACTGAAGCTTTCTTT
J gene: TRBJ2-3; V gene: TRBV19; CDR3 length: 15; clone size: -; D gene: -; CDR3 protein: CASSIRRYSTDTQYF; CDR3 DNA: TGTGCCAGTAGTATACGGCGGTATAGCACAGATACGCAGTATTTT
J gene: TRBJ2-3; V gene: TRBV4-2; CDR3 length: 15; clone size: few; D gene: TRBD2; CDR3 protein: CASSQELAGLDTQYF; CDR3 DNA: TGTGCCAGCAGCCAAGAACTAGCGGGACTGGATACGCAGTATTTT
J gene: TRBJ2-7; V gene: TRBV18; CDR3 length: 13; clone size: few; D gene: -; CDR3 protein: CASSPTPSYEQYF; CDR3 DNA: TGTGCCAGCTCACCTACACCCTCCTACGAGCAGTACTTC
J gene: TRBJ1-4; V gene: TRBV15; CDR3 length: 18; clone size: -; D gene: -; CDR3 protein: CATSRTAGQRGRDPQLFF; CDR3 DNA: TGTGCCACCAGCAGGACGGCCGGACAGAGGGGTAGAGATCCTCAACTGTTTTTT
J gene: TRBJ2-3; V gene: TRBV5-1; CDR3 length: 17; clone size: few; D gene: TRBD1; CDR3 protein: CASSSGTAGVRSDTQYF; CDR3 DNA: TGCGCCAGCAGCTCGGGGACAGCAGGGGTAAGGTCGGATACGCAGTATTTT
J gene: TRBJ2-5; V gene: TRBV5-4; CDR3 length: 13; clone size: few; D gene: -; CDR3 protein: CASSFTAEETQYF; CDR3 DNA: TGTGCCAGCAGCTTCACAGCCGAAGAGACCCAGTACTTC
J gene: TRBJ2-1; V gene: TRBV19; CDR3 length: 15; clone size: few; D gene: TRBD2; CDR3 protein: CASSVLAGGGNEQFF; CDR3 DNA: TGTGCCAGTAGTGTACTAGCGGGAGGTGGAAATGAGCAGTTCTTC
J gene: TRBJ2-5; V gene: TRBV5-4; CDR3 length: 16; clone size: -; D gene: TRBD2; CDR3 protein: CASSSLAGAPLETQYF; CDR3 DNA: TGTGCCAGCAGCTCCCTAGCGGGAGCGCCTCTAGAGACCCAGTACTTC
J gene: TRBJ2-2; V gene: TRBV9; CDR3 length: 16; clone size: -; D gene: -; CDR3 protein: CASSPPKSPSTGELFF; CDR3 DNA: TGTGCCAGCAGCCCCCCAAAGTCCCCGAGCACCGGGGAGCTGTTTTTT
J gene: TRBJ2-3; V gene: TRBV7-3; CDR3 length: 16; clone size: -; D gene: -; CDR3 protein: CASSPRPGTSTDTQYF; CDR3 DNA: TGTGCCAGCAGCCCACGCCCCGGGACTAGCACAGATACGCAGTATTTT
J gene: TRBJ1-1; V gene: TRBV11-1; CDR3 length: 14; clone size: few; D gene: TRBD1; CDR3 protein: CASSARQGATEAFF; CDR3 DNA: TGTGCCAGCAGCGCCCGACAGGGTGCCACTGAAGCTTTCTTT
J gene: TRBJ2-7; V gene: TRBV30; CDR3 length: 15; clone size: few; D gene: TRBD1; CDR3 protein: CAWTEPGTGRYEQYF; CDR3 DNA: TGTGCCTGGACTGAGCCCGGGACAGGGCGTTACGAGCAGTACTTC
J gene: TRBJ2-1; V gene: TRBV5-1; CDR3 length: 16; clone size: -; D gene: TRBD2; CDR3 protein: CASSTGLADHYNEQFF; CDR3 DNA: TGCGCCAGCAGCACGGGACTAGCCGACCACTACAATGAGCAGTTCTTC
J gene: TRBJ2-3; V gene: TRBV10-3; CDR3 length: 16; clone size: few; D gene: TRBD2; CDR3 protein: CAISYLPSGRVDTQYF; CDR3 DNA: TGTGCCATCAGTTACCTCCCTAGCGGGAGGGTAGATACGCAGTATTTT
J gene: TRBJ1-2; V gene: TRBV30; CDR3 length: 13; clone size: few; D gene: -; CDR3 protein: CAWSQGVGLGYTF; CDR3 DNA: TGTGCCTGGAGTCAAGGAGTGGGGCTGGGCTACACCTTC
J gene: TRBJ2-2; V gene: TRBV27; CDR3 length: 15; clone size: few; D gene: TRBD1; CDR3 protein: CASSSGTVNTGELFF; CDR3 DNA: TGTGCCAGCAGTTCAGGGACAGTAAACACCGGGGAGCTGTTTTTT
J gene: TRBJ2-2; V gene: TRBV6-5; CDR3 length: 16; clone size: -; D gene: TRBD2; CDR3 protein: CASSSTSGRATGELFF; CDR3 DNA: TGTGCCAGCAGTTCGACTAGCGGGAGGGCGACCGGGGAGCTGTTTTTT
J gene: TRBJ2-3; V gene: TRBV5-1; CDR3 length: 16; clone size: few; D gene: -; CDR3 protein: CASSLATGRGTDTQYF; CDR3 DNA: TGCGCCAGCAGCTTGGCGACAGGACGGGGCACAGATACGCAGTATTTT
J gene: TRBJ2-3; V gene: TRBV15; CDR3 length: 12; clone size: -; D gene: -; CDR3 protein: CATSSYSDTQYF; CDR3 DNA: TGTGCCACCAGCAGTTACTCAGATACGCAGTATTTT
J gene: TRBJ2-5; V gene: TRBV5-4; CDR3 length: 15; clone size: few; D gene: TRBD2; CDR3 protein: CASSTAGGSQETQYF; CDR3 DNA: TGTGCCAGCAGCACCGCGGGGGGATCTCAAGAGACCCAGTACTTC
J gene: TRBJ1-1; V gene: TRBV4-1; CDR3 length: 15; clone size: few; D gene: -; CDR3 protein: CASSPGHGMNTEAFF; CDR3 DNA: TGCGCCAGCAGCCCGGGACATGGGATGAACACTGAAGCTTTCTTT
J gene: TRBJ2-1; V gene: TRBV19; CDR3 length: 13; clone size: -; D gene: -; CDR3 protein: CASSSTGSNEQFF; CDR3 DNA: TGTGCCAGTAGTTCGACAGGTTCCAATGAGCAGTTCTTC
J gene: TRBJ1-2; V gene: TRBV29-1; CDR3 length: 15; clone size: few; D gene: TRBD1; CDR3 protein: CSGWDSWASSIGYTF; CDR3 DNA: TGCAGCGGATGGGACAGTTGGGCCTCATCTATTGGCTACACCTTC
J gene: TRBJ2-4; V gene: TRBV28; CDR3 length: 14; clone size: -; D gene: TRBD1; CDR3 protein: CASSTGGGKNIQYF; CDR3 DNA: TGTGCCAGCAGTACAGGGGGCGGCAAAAACATTCAGTACTTC
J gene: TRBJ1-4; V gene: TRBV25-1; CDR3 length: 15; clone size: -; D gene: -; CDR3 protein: CASSSLTGLGEKLFF; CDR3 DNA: TGTGCCAGCAGTTCCCTGACAGGCCTGGGGGAAAAACTGTTTTTT
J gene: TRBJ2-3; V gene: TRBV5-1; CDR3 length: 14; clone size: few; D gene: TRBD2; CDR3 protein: CASSATSGRDTQYF; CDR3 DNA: TGCGCCAGCAGCGCGACTAGCGGGAGAGATACGCAGTATTTT
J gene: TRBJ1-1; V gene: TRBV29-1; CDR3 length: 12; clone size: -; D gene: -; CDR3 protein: CSVRGMNTEAFF; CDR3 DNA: TGCAGCGTCAGGGGCATGAACACTGAAGCTTTCTTT
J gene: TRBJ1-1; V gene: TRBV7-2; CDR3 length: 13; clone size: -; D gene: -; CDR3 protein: CASSFNLNTEAFF; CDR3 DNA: TGTGCCAGCAGCTTTAATTTGAACACTGAAGCTTTCTTT
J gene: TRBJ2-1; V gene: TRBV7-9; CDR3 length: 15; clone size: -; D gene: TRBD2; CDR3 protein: CASSPLAGPYNEQFF; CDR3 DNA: TGTGCCAGCAGCCCGCTAGCGGGTCCCTACAATGAGCAGTTCTTC
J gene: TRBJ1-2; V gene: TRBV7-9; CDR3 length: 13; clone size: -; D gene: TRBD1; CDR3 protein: CASRPRTGDGYTF; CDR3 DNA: TGTGCCAGCAGACCTCGGACAGGAGACGGCTACACCTTC
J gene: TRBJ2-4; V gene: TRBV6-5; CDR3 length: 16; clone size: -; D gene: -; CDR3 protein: CASSSQDSLAKNIQYF; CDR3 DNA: TGTGCCAGCAGTTCCCAGGACAGTCTAGCCAAAAACATTCAGTACTTC
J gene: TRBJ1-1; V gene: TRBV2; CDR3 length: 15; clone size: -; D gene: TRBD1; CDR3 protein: CATPTGRGENTEAFF; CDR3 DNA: TGTGCCACCCCGACAGGGCGGGGAGAGAACACTGAAGCTTTCTTT
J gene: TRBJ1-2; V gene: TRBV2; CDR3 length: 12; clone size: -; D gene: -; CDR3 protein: CASSDTNYGYTF; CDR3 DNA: TGTGCCAGCAGCGACACAAACTATGGCTACACCTTC
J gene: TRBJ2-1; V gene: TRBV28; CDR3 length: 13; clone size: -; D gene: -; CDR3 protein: CASSLSAYNEQFF; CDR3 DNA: TGTGCCAGCAGTTTATCGGCCTACAATGAGCAGTTCTTC
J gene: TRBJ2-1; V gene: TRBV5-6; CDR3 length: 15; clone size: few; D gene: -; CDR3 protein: CASSLVPASGNEQFF; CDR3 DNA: TGTGCCAGCAGCTTGGTTCCCGCCTCCGGGAATGAGCAGTTCTTC
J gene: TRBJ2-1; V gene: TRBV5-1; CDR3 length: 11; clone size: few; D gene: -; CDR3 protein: CASSLYNEQFF; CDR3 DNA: TGCGCCAGCAGCCTTTACAATGAGCAGTTCTTC
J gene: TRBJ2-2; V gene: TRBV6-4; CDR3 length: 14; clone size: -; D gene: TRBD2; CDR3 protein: CASTPGGDTGELFF; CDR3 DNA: TGTGCCAGCACCCCGGGAGGGGACACCGGGGAGCTGTTTTTT
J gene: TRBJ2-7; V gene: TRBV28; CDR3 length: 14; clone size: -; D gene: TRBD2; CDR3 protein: CASRHNSGSYEQYF; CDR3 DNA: TGTGCCAGCAGACATAATAGCGGGAGTTACGAGCAGTACTTC
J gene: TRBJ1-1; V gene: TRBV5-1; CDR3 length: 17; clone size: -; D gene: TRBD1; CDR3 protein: CASSLDPTGLMNTEAFF; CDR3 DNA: TGCGCCAGCAGCTTGGACCCGACAGGGCTCATGAACACTGAAGCTTTCTTT
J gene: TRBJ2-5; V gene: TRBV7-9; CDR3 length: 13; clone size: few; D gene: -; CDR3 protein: CASSLEGVETQYF; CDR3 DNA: TGTGCCAGCAGCTTAGAAGGGGTAGAGACCCAGTACTTC
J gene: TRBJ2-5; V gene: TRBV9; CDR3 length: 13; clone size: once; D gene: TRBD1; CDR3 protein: CASSGGQSAAQYF; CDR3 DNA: TGTGCCAGCAGCGGGGGACAGTCCGCCGCCCAGTACTTC
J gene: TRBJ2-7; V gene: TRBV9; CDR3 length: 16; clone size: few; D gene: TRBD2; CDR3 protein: CASSVGTSGKVDEQYF; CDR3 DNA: TGTGCCAGCAGCGTTGGGACTAGCGGGAAAGTCGACGAGCAGTACTTC
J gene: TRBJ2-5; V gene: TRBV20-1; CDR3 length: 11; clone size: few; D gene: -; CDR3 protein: CSAHRSETQYF; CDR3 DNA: TGCAGTGCTCACAGGTCAGAGACCCAGTACTTC
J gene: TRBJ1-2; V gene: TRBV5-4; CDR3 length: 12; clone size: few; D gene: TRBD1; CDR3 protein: CASSLGQGKDTF; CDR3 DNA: TGTGCCAGCAGCTTAGGACAGGGGAAAGACACCTTC
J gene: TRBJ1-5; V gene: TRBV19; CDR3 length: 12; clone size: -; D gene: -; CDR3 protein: CASRGSNQPQHF; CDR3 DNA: TGTGCCAGCAGAGGCAGCAATCAGCCCCAGCATTTT
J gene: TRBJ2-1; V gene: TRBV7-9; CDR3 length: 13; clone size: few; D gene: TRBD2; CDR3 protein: CASRPGLAIWQFF; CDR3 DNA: TGTGCCAGCAGACCGGGACTAGCAATTTGGCAGTTCTTC